This is a list of T cell receptor beta chains from one sample in a study of blood T cell repertoires in COVID-19. Only in-frame clones appear in the TCRdb table, and some are missing; sequencing was by immunoSEQ multiplex PCR. The data contain 150,000 to 200,000 clones, roughly 87% of them singletons. The specimen was PBMCs or T cells enriched from blood (not recorded which). These receptors all come from a human donor with acute COVID-19. The donor label of this sample is uncertain. Both conserved end residues are part of each CDR3. D genes are given only for firm matches. Clone size appears in some rows only: once, few, many, or a class for an expanded clone.

v_gene	abundance	len	d_gene	j_gene	CDR3nt	CDR3aa
TRBV4-2	NA	17	TRBD1	TRBJ1-2	TGTGCCAGCAGCCAAGTCGACAGGGGTAACTCTAACTATGGCTACACCTTC	CASSQVDRGNSNYGYTF
TRBV2	NA	16	NA	TRBJ1-2	TGTGCCAGCAGTACCCTTGGAAGTGGAGGGGTTTATGGCTACACCTTC	CASSTLGSGGVYGYTF
TRBV5-5	NA	16	NA	TRBJ2-1	TGTGCCAGCACCCCCGGGGGGCAGGGAGATTTCAATGAGCAGTTCTTC	CASTPGGQGDFNEQFF
TRBV6-5	NA	14	NA	TRBJ2-3	TGTGCCAGCATCGCGACGGGATACACAGATACGCAGTATTTT	CASIATGYTDTQYF
TRBV3-1/TRBV3-2	NA	15	TRBD2	TRBJ2-7	TGTGCCAGCAGCAAGGGACTAGCGGACACCTACGAGCAGTACTTC	CASSKGLADTYEQYF
TRBV14	NA	16	NA	TRBJ2-7	TGTGCCAGCAGCCAGGGATTTAGGGGGGGGCCGAACGAGCAGTACTTC	CASSQGFRGGPNEQYF
TRBV9	NA	14	NA	TRBJ1-2	TGTGCCAGCAGCGTAGTCGACAGCACCTATGGCTACACCTTC	CASSVVDSTYGYTF
TRBV7-3	NA	15	NA	TRBJ2-5	TGTGCCAGCAGCCCGAATATAAGGGAGCCGGAGACCCAGTACTTC	CASSPNIREPETQYF
TRBV28	NA	15	TRBD1	TRBJ1-5	TGTGCCAGCAGTTTAAGGACAGGGGGCAATCAGCCCCAGCATTTT	CASSLRTGGNQPQHF
TRBV23-1	NA	15	NA	TRBJ1-5	TGCGCCAGCAGTCAAGGGGACACCCCAAATCAGCCCCAGCATTTT	CASSQGDTPNQPQHF
TRBV21-1	few	15	NA	TRBJ1-4	TGTGCCAGCAGCGACAGGGGGTCAACTAATGAAAAACTGTTTTTT	CASSDRGSTNEKLFF
TRBV19	NA	15	NA	TRBJ1-2	TGTGCCAGTAGTATAGATCAGCAGGGGCTGAATGGCTACACCTTC	CASSIDQQGLNGYTF
TRBV7-9	NA	16	NA	TRBJ2-6	TGTGCCAGCAGCTTAATGGGGGGCTCTGGGGCCAACGTCCTGACTTTC	CASSLMGGSGANVLTF
TRBV30	NA	13	NA	TRBJ2-7	TGTGCCTGGAGTCGGGACAACCTAATGGGGCAGTACTTC	CAWSRDNLMGQYF
TRBV12-3/TRBV12-4	NA	12	NA	TRBJ2-3	TGTGCCAGCAGTCTGGCCGGGGATACGCAGTATTTT	CASSLAGDTQYF
TRBV19	once	14	NA	TRBJ1-1	TGTGCCAGTAGTATCGGGGATTCGAACACTGAAGCTTTCTTT	CASSIGDSNTEAFF
TRBV7-9	NA	15	TRBD1	TRBJ1-1	TGTGCCAGCAGTGGACAGGTTCGAGGGAACACTGAAGCTTTCTTT	CASSGQVRGNTEAFF
TRBV27	once	14	NA	TRBJ1-5	TGTGCCAGCAGTTTCCAGGGAAAGTATCAGCCCCAGCATTTT	CASSFQGKYQPQHF
TRBV27	NA	13	NA	TRBJ1-1	TGTGCCAGCAGTTACCAGGTAAACACTGAAGCTTTCTTT	CASSYQVNTEAFF
TRBV27	NA	14	TRBD1	TRBJ2-2	TGTGCCAGCCGACAGGGGGCGAACACCGGGGAGCTGTTTTTT	CASRQGANTGELFF
TRBV5-6	once	13	TRBD2	TRBJ2-1	TGTGCCAGCAGCGGCGGACTAGCGGGGGAGCAGTTCTTC	CASSGGLAGEQFF
TRBV30	NA	11	NA	TRBJ1-2	TGTGCCCGGGCGGAGCCCTATGGCTACACCTTC	CARAEPYGYTF
TRBV6-5	once	15	NA	TRBJ2-3	TGTGCCAGCATCAGGGGGGCGGGGTACACAGATACGCAGTATTTT	CASIRGAGYTDTQYF
TRBV12-5	NA	15	TRBD1	TRBJ2-1	TGTGCTAGTGGTCAGCGACAGGGGGGGTACAATGAGCAGTTCTTC	CASGQRQGGYNEQFF